Below, 25 T cell receptor beta chains from the same sample are listed, as sequenced in a study of blood T cells in healthy people across ages. Sample-barcoded 5' priming and a J-beta primer mix drove a second PCR of about 6 to 12 cycles. Using its own MiXCR run on the 5' RACE reads, TCRdb lists one record per CDR3 protein. The profile covers over 1.5 million distinct CDR3 sequences, with about 49% appearing a single time and approximately 2% taken by the ten largest. Material: blood. The receptor set was obtained from a woman aged 35 to 49 in good health.

The chain combines TRBV20-1 with TRBJ2-1; 7 bases map to TRBD2. This CDR3 is built from 18 residues. The germline gives CDR1 DFQATT, CDR2 SNEGSKA (reference sequence). V trimming: 3 bases; J trimming: 2 bases; junction bases outside the gene matches: 16. CDR3 region: CSASGASGVSRAYNEQFF. DNA of the CDR3: TGCAGTGCTAGTGGGGCTAGCGGCGTCTCTAGAGCCTACAATGAGCAGTTCTTC.

This clonotype was recorded a few times. CDR3 in amino acids: CSTTPGQNYGYTF. CDR3 sequence (DNA): TGCAGTACCACCCCAGGACAGAACTATGGCTACACCTTC. The chain joins TRBV20-1 to TRBJ1-2, with a tentative D call TRBD1 (6 bases). The CDR3 spans 13 residues. The V gene lost 8 bases and the J gene lost 2 bases, with 15 bases spanning the gap. Germline CDR1 reads DFQATT; CDR2 reads SNEGSKA (reference sequence).

The V gene is TRBV28, the J gene TRBJ2-3; 8 positions match TRBD1. Germline V gene data show CDR1 as MDHEN and CDR2 as SYDVKM. The CDR3 loop spans 17 amino acids. The trim removed 2 bases at V and 2 bases at J, leaving 9 bases unmatched. The CDR3 sequence: CASSLQGAGGLTDTQYF. DNA of the CDR3: TGTGCCAGCAGTTTACAGGGGGCCGGGGGACTCACAGATACGCAGTATTTT.

Turning to this clonotype: This may be a read error, as it is one base from a much larger clone. This sequence joins TRBV5-1 and TRBJ2-7; D not resolved. The CDR3 has 13 amino acids. Germline CDR1 reads SGHRS; CDR2 reads YFSETQ. V was trimmed by 2 bases and J by 1 base, leaving 7 bases between them. The CDR3 sequence: CASSFLPSYEQYF. The CDR3 nucleotides read TGCGCCAGCAGCTTCTTACCGTCCTACGAGCAGTACTTC.

DNA for the CDR3: TGTGCCAGCAGTGAAGCTCGGGTCCAAGAGACCCAGTACTTC. Protein sequence: CASSEARVQETQYF. The rearrangement uses TRBV2 and TRBJ2-5, with D hard to call. Trimming stripped 0 bases from V and 1 base from J, with 6 bases between. Looked up from germline, CDR1 is SNHLY and CDR2 is FYNNEI. The CDR3 extends over 14 amino acids. Full variable domain (missing parts from reference TRBV2 and TRBJ2-5): EPEVTQTPSHQVTQMGQEVILRCVPISNHLYFYWYRQILGQKVEFLVSFYNNEISEKSEIFDDQFSVERPDGSNFTLKIRSTKLEDSAMYFCASSEARVQETQYFGPGTRLLVL.

This chain links TRBV7-9 with TRBJ2-1, with 8 nucleotides matching TRBD2. The CDR3 spans 15 residues. The V and J ends lost 0 bases and 10 bases, in that order; junction bases with no gene match: 8. CDR1 is SEHNR, CDR2 FQNEAQ, per germline (reference sequence). The CDR3 DNA is TGTGCCAGCAGCTTAGCGCCCGGGAGGGGACCAGAGCAGTTCTTC. As protein: CASSLAPGRGPEQFF.

This clonotype was picked up a small number of times. The chain recombines TRBV20-1 with TRBJ2-3, with 7 nucleotides matching TRBD1. The CDR3 is 13 residues long. Germline V gene lookup returns CDR1 DFQATT and CDR2 SNEGSKA (reference sequence). The CDR3 DNA follows: TGCATTCCGACAGGGTCAAACACAGATACGCAGTATTTT. It encodes CIPTGSNTDTQYF.

V usage is TRBV7-2 and J usage is TRBJ1-2; D gene ambiguous. V lost 0 bases and J lost 4, with 9 bases in between. CDR1 SGHTA and CDR2 FQGNSA come from the germline V gene. There are 14 residues in the CDR3. The CDR3 coding sequence is TGTGCCAGCAGCTTAGCTCAGGCACGCTATGGCTACACCTTC. Its translation: CASSLAQARYGYTF.

The gene calls are TRBV6-5 and TRBJ2-4; TRBD1 aligns across 7 bases. The J call is doubtful: the DNA matches TRBJ2-7 better. The CDR3 spans 15 residues. Per germline, CDR1 MNHEY and CDR2 SVGAGI. Written as DNA, the CDR3 is TGTGCCAGCAGTTATGCAAGGGACAGTCACTACGAGCAGTACTTC. Its translation is CASSYARDSHYEQYF.

V is TRBV9 and J is TRBJ1-2; 8 bases are a match to TRBD1. The CDR3 has 16 residues. Germline CDR1 reads SGDLS; CDR2 reads YYNGEE. The J segment lost 3 bases and the V segment lost 3 bases, leaving 10 bases of the junction unmatched. The DNA of the CDR3 is TGTGCCAGCAGCGCGGGACGACAGGGGAGGGACTATGGCTACACCTTC. This translates into CASSAGRQGRDYGYTF.

The gene calls are TRBV12-3 or TRBV12-4 and TRBJ2-5, with unresolved D. This CDR3 contains 12 residues. V was trimmed by 7 bases and J by 13 bases, leaving 19 bases between them. In DNA form, the CDR3 reads TGTGCCAGCATCCCGAGGCCCTACGAGCGGTACTTC. It codes for CASIPRPYERYF.

V and J are TRBV18 and TRBJ2-7; 7 bases are a match to TRBD1. The end of the DNA is better explained by TRBJ2-5, so the J call may be wrong. The CDR3 loop spans 16 amino acids. Germline loops: CDR1 KGHSH, CDR2 LQKENI. The DNA of the CDR3 is TGTGCCAGCTCACCACCGAACAGGGGTTGGGAAGAGACCCAGTACTTC. Protein product: CASSPPNRGWEETQYF.

This clonotype appeared a few times. The genes are TRBV10-3 and TRBJ2-7, with TRBD1 identical over 8 bases. J lost 2 bases, V lost 6 bases, and 6 bases had no gene match. The CDR3 spans 14 residues. Germline V CDR1 and CDR2: ENHRY, SYGVKD. DNA for the CDR3: TGTGCCATCAGATCCGGGACAGGACCCTACGAGCAGTACTTC. This gives the protein CAIRSGTGPYEQYF.

The V gene is TRBV4-3, the J gene TRBJ2-1; 9 bases line up with TRBD2. Germline assignment: CDR1 LGHNA and CDR2 YSLEER. There are 17 residues in the CDR3. V trimming: 1 base; J trimming: 1 base; junction bases outside the gene matches: 5. The CDR3 DNA reads as TGCGCCAGCAGCCAAGGGAGTACTAGCGGGTCCTACAATGAGCAGTTCTTC. Its protein is CASSQGSTSGSYNEQFF.

This clonotype was recorded a few times. The chain links TRBV28 to TRBJ2-5; D gene uncertain. Trimming left V 3 bases short and J 4 bases short, with 12 bases between. Germline CDR1 MDHEN, CDR2 SYDVKM. CDR3 size: 14 residues. CDR3 protein: CASSFPPSLETQYF. The CDR3 DNA reads as TGTGCCAGCAGTTTCCCCCCTTCTCTAGAGACCCAGTACTTC. Variable domain in full (rest from reference TRBV28 and TRBJ2-5): DVKVTQSSRYLVKRTGEKVFLECVQDMDHENMFWYRQDPGLGLRLIYFSYDVKMKEKGDIPEGYSVSREKKERFSLILESASTNQTSMYLCASSFPPSLETQYFGPGTRLLVL.

This chain uses TRBV25-1 with TRBJ2-2; D remains unclear. The ends were cut back, 2 bases at V and 3 bases at J, with 10 bases in the middle. This CDR3 comprises 15 residues. Germline V gene sequence: CDR1 MGHDK, CDR2 SYGVNS. CDR3 region: CASSESTHYTGELFF. The CDR3 DNA reads as TGTGCCAGCAGTGAAAGCACGCATTACACCGGGGAGCTGTTTTTT.

The rearrangement links TRBV6-6 to TRBJ1-2, with a weak D call TRBD1 (5 bases). The CDR3 covers 15 residues. Trimming removed 5 bases at V and 0 bases at J, with 13 bases between. CDR1 and CDR2 from the germline V gene are MNHNY and SVGAGI (reference sequence). DNA of the CDR3: TGTGCCAGCAGTCCTTATCAGGGAGCTAACTATGGCTACACCTTC. Residues: CASSPYQGANYGYTF.

CDR3 region: CSARDWTGQGQEKLFF. DNA for the CDR3: TGCAGTGCTAGAGATTGGACGGGACAGGGGCAAGAAAAACTGTTTTTT. The chain has TRBV20-1 and TRBJ1-4, with 10 bases identical to TRBD1. This CDR3 contains 16 residues. From germline, CDR1 is DFQATT and CDR2 SNEGSKA (reference sequence). Losses at the gene ends were 0 bases for V and 8 bases for J; bases not matched to a gene: 9.

This rearrangement joins TRBV15 to TRBJ2-1, with a tentative D call TRBD2 (6 bases). This CDR3 region has 14 residues. V was pared by 3 bases and J by 7 bases, with 13 bases between. The germline gives CDR1 LNHNV, CDR2 YYDKDF (reference sequence). The CDR3 here is CATSRGGVGNEQFF. CDR3 nucleotides: TGTGCCACCAGCAGGGGCGGGGTGGGTAATGAGCAGTTCTTC.

This clonotype has more than one count but fewer than ten. The genes are TRBV5-1 and TRBJ2-7; D possibly uses TRBD1 or TRBD2 (5 bases each). The DNA end is a closer match to TRBJ2-1, so the J assignment may be wrong. Looked up from germline, CDR1 is SGHRS and CDR2 is YFSETQ. The CDR3 runs to 15 residues. Written as DNA, the CDR3 is TGCGCCAGCAGCTTGAAGCCGCAGGGAGCTAATGAGCAGTTCTTC. Its protein product is CASSLKPQGANEQFF.

The rearrangement joins TRBV24-1 to TRBJ2-7; TRBD1 aligns across 8 bases. The J call is in doubt because the DNA end fits TRBJ2-5 better. The CDR3 sequence is 14 residues long. Germline values: CDR1 KGHDR, CDR2 SFDVKD. The CDR3 coding sequence is TGTGCCACCAGTGAGGGACAGGTTGCGGAGACCCAGTACTTC. Protein: CATSEGQVAETQYF.

The rearrangement uses TRBV2 and TRBJ2-1; 8 bases match TRBD2. The CDR3 is made up of 14 amino acids. Germline V CDR1 and CDR2: SNHLY, FYNNEI. With 6 bases clipped from V and 7 bases from J, the junction kept 8 bases outside the gene matches. DNA for the CDR3: TGTGCCAGCAGCCCCGGGACTAGTAGAAATGAGCAGTTCTTC. It is translated as CASSPGTSRNEQFF.

Regarding this clonotype: Sequence at one end of the junction differs from germline and may be a read error. The CDR3: CASSLTGTSQETQYF. The CDR3 DNA sequence: TGTGCTAGCAGCTTAACAGGGACGAGCCAAGAGACCCAGTACTTC. The gene calls are TRBV7-7 and TRBJ2-5; D perhaps matches TRBD1 (6 bases). This CDR3 comprises 15 residues. Germline V gene data show CDR1 as SSHAT and CDR2 as FNYEAQ (reference sequence).

The V and J genes are TRBV2 and TRBJ2-5; D is possibly TRBD1 (5 bases). The CDR3 consists of 12 residues. V was clipped by 7 bases and J by 2 bases, with 8 bases between them. Per germline, CDR1 SNHLY and CDR2 FYNNEI. The CDR3 is CASKRQQETQYF. CDR3 DNA: TGTGCCAGCAAAAGACAGCAAGAGACCCAGTACTTC.

The chain combines TRBV4-2 with TRBJ2-3, with 14 bases matching TRBD2. The CDR3 runs to 19 residues. CDR1 and CDR2 (germline): LGHNA, YNFKEQ. The J segment lost 7 bases and the V segment lost 0 bases, leaving 12 bases of the junction unmatched. The CDR3 DNA reads as TGTGCCAGCAGCCAAGATAGCGGACTAGCGGGGGGTCAGCGGAATACGCAGTATTTT. Protein: CASSQDSGLAGGQRNTQYF.